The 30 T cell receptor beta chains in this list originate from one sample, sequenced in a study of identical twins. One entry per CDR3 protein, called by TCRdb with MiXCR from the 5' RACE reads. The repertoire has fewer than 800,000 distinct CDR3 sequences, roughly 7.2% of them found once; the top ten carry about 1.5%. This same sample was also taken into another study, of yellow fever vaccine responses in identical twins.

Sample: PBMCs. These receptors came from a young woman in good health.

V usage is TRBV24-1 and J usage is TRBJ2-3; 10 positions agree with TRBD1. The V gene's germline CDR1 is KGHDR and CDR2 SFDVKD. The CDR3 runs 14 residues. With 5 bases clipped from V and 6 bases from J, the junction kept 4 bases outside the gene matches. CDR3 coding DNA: TGTGCCACCAGTGCCCTGGACAGGGGGGATACGCAGTATTTT. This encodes CATSALDRGDTQYF.

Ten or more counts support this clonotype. CDR3 sequence reads: CASTQMGLQGPNTEAFF. CDR3 nucleotide sequence: TGTGCCAGCACCCAAATGGGGCTACAGGGGCCAAACACTGAAGCTTTCTTT. The chain uses TRBV27 and TRBJ1-1; 7 positions match TRBD1. Trimming took 7 bases from V and 2 from J; bases not matched to a gene: 16. The CDR3 is 17 amino acids. CDR1 and CDR2 from the germline V gene are MNHEY and SMNVEV (reference sequence).

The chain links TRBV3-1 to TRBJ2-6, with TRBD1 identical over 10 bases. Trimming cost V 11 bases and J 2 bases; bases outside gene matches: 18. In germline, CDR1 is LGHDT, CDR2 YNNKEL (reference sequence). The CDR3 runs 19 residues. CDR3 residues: CARCLGRQGAPPGANVLTF. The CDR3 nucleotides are TGTGCCCGCTGTTTGGGGAGACAGGGGGCTCCGCCTGGGGCCAACGTCCTGACTTTC.

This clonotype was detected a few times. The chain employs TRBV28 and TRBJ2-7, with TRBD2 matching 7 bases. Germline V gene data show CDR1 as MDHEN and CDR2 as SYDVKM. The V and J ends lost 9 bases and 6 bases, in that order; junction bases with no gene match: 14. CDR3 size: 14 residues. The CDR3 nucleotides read TGTGCCAGTTCCTTCACTAGCGTCTTCCGCGAGCAGTACTTC. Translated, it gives CASSFTSVFREQYF.

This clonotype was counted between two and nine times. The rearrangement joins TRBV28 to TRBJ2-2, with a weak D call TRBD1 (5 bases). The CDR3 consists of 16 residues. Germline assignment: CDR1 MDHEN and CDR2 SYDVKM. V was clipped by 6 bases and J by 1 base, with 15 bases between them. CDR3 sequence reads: CASRPSGWVNTGELFF. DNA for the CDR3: TGTGCCAGCAGACCCTCAGGGTGGGTGAACACCGGGGAGCTGTTTTTT.

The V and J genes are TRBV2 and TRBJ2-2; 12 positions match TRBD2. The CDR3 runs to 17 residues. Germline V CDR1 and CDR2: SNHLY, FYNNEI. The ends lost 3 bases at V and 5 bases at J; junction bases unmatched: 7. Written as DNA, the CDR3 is TGTGCCAGCAGTGATCTAGCGGGAGGGCCGGTGACCGGGGAGCTGTTTTTT. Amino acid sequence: CASSDLAGGPVTGELFF.

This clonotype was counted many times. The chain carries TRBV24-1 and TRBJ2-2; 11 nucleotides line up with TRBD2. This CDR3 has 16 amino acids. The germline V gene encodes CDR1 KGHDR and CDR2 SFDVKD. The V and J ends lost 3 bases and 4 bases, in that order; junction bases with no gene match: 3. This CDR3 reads CATSDRTSGFTGELFF. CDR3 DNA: TGTGCCACCAGTGATCGGACTAGCGGGTTCACCGGGGAGCTGTTTTTT.

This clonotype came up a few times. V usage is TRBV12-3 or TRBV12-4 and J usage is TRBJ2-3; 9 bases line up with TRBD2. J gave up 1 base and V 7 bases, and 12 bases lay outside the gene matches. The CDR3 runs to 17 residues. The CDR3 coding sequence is TGTGCCAGCACCGGGACCTTAGCGGGAGTCGGCACAGATACGCAGTATTTT. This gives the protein CASTGTLAGVGTDTQYF.

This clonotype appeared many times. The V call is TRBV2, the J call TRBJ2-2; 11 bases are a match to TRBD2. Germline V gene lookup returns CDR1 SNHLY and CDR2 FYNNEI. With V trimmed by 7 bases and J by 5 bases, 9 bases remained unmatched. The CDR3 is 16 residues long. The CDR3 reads CASTRSSGGATGELFF. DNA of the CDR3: TGTGCCAGCACTAGGAGTAGCGGGGGGGCGACCGGGGAGCTGTTTTTT. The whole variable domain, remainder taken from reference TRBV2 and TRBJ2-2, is EPEVTQTPSHQVTQMGQEVILRCVPISNHLYFYWYRQILGQKVEFLVSFYNNEISEKSEIFDDQFSVERPDGSNFTLKIRSTKLEDSAMYFCASTRSSGGATGELFFGEGSRLTVL.

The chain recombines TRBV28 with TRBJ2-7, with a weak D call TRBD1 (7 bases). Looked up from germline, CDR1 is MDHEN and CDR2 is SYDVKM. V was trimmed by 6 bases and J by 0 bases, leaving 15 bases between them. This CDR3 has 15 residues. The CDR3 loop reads CASSPAGQTSYEQYF. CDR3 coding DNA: TGTGCCAGCAGCCCTGCGGGACAGACCTCCTACGAGCAGTACTTC.

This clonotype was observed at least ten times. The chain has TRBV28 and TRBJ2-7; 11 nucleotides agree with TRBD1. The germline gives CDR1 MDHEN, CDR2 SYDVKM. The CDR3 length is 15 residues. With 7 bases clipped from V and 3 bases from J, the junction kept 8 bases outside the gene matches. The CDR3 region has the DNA TGTGCCAGCAAACCCGGGACAGGGGGTTTCTACGAGCAGTACGTC. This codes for CASKPGTGGFYEQYV.

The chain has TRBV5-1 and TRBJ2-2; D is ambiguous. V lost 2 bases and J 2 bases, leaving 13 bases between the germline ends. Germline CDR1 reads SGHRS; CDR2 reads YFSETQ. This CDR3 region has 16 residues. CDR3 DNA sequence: TGCGCCAGCAGCTTAGGCGGAAAGATCAACACCGGGGAGCTGTTTTTT. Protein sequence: CASSLGGKINTGELFF.

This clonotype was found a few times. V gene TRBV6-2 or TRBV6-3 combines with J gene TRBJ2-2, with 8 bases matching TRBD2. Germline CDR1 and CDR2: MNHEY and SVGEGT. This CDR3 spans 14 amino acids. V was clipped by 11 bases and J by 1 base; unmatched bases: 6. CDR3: CALRTSGNTGELFF. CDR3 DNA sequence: TGTGCCCTACGAACTAGCGGGAACACCGGGGAGCTGTTTTTT.

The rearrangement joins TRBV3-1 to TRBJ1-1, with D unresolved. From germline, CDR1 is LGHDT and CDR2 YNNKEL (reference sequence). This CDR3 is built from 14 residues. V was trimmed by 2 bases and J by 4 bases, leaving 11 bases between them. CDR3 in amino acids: CASSQTTGSTEAFF. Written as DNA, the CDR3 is TGTGCCAGCAGCCAAACGACGGGGAGCACTGAAGCTTTCTTT.

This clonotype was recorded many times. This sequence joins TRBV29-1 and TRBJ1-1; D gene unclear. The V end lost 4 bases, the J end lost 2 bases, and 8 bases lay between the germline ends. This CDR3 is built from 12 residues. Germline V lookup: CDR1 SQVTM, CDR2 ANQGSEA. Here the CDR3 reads CSVVWANTEAFF. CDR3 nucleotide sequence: TGCAGCGTTGTGTGGGCTAACACTGAAGCTTTCTTT.

In DNA, the CDR3 is TGTGCCAGCAGTTACGCCCGACAGGGGGGCGATCAGCCCCAGCATTTT. As protein: CASSYARQGGDQPQHF. The J gene is TRBJ1-5, the V gene TRBV6-5, with 9 nucleotides matching TRBD1. The J segment lost 5 bases and the V segment lost 2 bases, leaving 7 bases of the junction unmatched. This CDR3 is 16 amino acids long. In germline, CDR1 is MNHEY, CDR2 SVGAGI.

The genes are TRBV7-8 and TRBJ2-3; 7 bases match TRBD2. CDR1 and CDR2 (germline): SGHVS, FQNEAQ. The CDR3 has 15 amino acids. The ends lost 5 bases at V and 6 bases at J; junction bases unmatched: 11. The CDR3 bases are TGTGCCAGCAGCAGGACTTTAGCGGGCTCTGATACGCAGTATTTT. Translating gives CASSRTLAGSDTQYF.

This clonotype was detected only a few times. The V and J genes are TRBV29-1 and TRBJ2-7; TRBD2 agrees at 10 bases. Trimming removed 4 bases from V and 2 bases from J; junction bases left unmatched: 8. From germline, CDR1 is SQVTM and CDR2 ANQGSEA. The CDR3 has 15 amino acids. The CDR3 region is CSVARRLAGTYEQYF. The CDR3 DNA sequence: TGCAGCGTTGCCCGACGACTAGCGGGTACCTACGAGCAGTACTTC.

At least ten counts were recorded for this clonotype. The DNA for the CDR3 is TGCAGTGCTAAGGCTAGCGGAGTCAATGAGCAGTTCTTC. Amino acid sequence: CSAKASGVNEQFF. This sequence joins TRBV20-1 and TRBJ2-1; 7 bases line up with TRBD2. With V trimmed by 4 bases and J by 6 bases, 6 bases remained unmatched. CDR1 is DFQATT, CDR2 SNEGSKA, per germline (reference sequence). The CDR3 runs to 13 residues.

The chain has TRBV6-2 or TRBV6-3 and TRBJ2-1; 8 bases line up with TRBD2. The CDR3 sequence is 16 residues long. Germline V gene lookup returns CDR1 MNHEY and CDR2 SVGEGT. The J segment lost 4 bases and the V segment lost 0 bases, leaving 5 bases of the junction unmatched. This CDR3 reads CASSYSRTSGYNEQFF. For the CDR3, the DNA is TGTGCCAGCAGTTACTCGCGCACTAGCGGATACAATGAGCAGTTCTTC.

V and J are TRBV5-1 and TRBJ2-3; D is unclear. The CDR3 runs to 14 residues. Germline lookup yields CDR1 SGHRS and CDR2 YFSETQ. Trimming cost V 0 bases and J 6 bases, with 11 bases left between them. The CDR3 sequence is CASSLALARDTQYF. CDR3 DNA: TGCGCCAGCAGCTTGGCCCTGGCCAGGGATACGCAGTATTTT.

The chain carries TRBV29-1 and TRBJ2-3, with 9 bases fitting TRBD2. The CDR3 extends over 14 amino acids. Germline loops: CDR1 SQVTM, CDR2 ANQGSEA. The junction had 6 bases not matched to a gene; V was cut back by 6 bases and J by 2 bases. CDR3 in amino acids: CSVLTSGPTDTQYF. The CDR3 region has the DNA TGCAGCGTCCTGACTAGCGGCCCCACAGATACGCAGTATTTT.

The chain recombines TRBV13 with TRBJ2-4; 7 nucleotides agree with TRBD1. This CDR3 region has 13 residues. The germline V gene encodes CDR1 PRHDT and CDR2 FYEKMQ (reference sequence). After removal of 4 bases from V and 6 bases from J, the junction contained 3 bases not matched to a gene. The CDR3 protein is CASSSDRRNIQYF. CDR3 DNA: TGTGCCAGCAGCTCGGACAGGAGAAACATTCAGTACTTC.

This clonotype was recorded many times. DNA of the CDR3: TGTGCCAGCAGTATTGGGGAGTACCAAGAGACCCAGTACTTC. As protein: CASSIGEYQETQYF. V usage is TRBV28 and J usage is TRBJ2-5, with D maybe TRBD2 (5 bases). Germline V lookup: CDR1 MDHEN, CDR2 SYDVKM. The CDR3 has 14 residues. The V and J ends lost 5 bases and 0 bases respectively, with 10 bases between them.

CDR3: CAITRTGDNEQFF. The CDR3 coding sequence is TGTGCCATCACCCGGACAGGGGATAATGAGCAGTTCTTC. The chain links TRBV10-3 to TRBJ2-1; 9 bases fit TRBD1. V shed 7 bases and J 7 bases; nucleotides not matched to a gene: 5. CDR1 is ENHRY, CDR2 SYGVKD, per germline. The CDR3 contains 13 residues.

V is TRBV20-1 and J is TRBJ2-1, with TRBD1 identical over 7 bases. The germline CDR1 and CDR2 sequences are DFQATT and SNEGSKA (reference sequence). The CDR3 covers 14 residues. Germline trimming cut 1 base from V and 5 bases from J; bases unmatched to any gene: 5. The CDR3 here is CSARGQGRNNEQFF. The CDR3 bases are TGCAGTGCTAGAGGACAGGGCCGCAACAATGAGCAGTTCTTC.

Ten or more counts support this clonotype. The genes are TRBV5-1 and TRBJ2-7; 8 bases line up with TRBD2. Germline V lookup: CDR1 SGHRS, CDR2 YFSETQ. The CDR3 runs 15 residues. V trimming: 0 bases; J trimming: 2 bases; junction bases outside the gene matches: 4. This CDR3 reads CASSLDFSGAYEQYF. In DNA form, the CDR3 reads TGCGCCAGCAGCTTGGATTTTAGCGGGGCCTACGAGCAGTACTTC. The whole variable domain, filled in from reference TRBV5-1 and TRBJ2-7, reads KAGVTQTPRYLIKTRGQQVTLSCSPISGHRSVSWYQQTPGQGLQFLFEYFSETQRNKGNFPGRFSGRQFSNSRSEMNVSTLELGDSALYLCASSLDFSGAYEQYFGPGTRLTVT.

The CDR3 loop is CASSLGTFTDTQYF. CDR3 DNA: TGTGCCAGCAGCTTAGGGACGTTCACAGATACGCAGTATTTT. This chain connects TRBV7-8 to TRBJ2-3; D not resolved. The CDR3 has 14 amino acids. Germline V gene data show CDR1 as SGHVS and CDR2 as FQNEAQ. Trimming cost V 1 base and J 2 bases, with 7 bases left between them.

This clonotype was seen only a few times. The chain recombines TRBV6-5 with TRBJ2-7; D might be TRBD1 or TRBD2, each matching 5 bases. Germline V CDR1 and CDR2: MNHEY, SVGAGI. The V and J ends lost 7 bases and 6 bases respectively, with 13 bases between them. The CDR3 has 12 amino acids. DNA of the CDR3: TGTGCCAGCAATAGAGGGACGGGCGAGCAGTACTTC. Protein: CASNRGTGEQYF.

The CDR3 nucleotides read TGCGCCAGCAGCCAAGATGGCGGGACCTCCTACAATGAGCAGTTCTTC. Its translation is CASSQDGGTSYNEQFF. The V gene is TRBV4-1, the J gene TRBJ2-1; D possibly corresponds to TRBD2 (6 bases). Trimming shortened V by 0 bases and J by 0 bases, and 9 bases separated the two germline ends. Germline V CDR1 and CDR2: MGHRA, YSYEKL. The CDR3 consists of 16 residues.